Below, one TCR beta chain is given with its context. As yet, its antigen is unknown. At the deep level, the assay was run. Original handling: ImmunoSEQ output held junction-only sequences without quality scores, so filtering differed. Here immunoSEQ multiplex PCR was the method, and the copy in TCRdb shows in-frame clones only, minus some. For V, J and clone size, that table is used; D and trimming come from the DNA. The sample yields 2 million to 3 million clones, over 85% seen once. These data come from a study of shared clonotypes between healthy human individuals. About the research overall: Every donor yielded three CD4 naive, three CD4 memory, two CD8 naive and one CD8 memory plate.

Study findings and constraints: Naive subsets generally exceeded memory subsets in estimated richness.

This CDR3 is 14 amino acids long. From germline, CDR1 is SGHTA and CDR2 FQGNSA. V gave up 3 bases and J gave up 3 bases; unmatched junction bases: 2. The J gene is TRBJ2-7, the V gene TRBV7-2; 10 nucleotides agree with TRBD1. The source is a young man in good health. Some clones in this sample may be carry-over from other donors' samples. Sample: naive CD4+ T cells from PBMCs. Noted subset: CD45RA+ positively selected. The CDR3 sequence is CASSFRTGGYEQYF. The CDR3 DNA follows: TGTGCCAGCAGCTTTCGGACAGGGGGCTACGAGCAGTACTTC.